These 32 T cell receptor beta chains originate from one sample sequenced in a study of blood T cell repertoires in COVID-19. The data were produced by immunoSEQ multiplex PCR, yet TCRdb's version contains in-frame clones alone and is incomplete. Among roughly 500,000 clones listed, around nine tenths were seen once. Source material: PBMCs or T cells enriched from blood (not recorded which). All receptors come from a woman aged 40 to 55 who had recovered from COVID-19.

The chain links TRBV6-6 to TRBJ1-5; 8 bases are shared with TRBD1. V shed 5 bases and J 0 bases; nucleotides not matched to a gene: 15. The CDR3 has 19 amino acids. CDR1 and CDR2 from the germline V gene are MNHNY and SVGAGI (reference sequence). The chain's CDR3 is CASSRWTGSLLDSNQPQHF. CDR3 DNA sequence: TGTGCCAGCAGTCGGTGGACAGGGTCACTATTGGATAGCAATCAGCCCCAGCATTTT.

V and J are TRBV5-1 and TRBJ2-1; 7 nucleotides align to TRBD2. This CDR3 has 15 amino acids. The V gene's germline CDR1 is SGHRS and CDR2 YFSETQ. Trimming cost V 1 base and J 3 bases; bases outside gene matches: 4. The CDR3 DNA reads as TGCGCCAGCAGCTTGTCGGCTAGCGGCTACAATGAGCAGTTCTTC. Encoded protein: CASSLSASGYNEQFF.

The chain recombines TRBV5-1 with TRBJ2-7; 7 bases are shared with TRBD1. CDR3 size: 13 residues. Trimming removed 4 bases from V and 6 bases from J; junction bases left unmatched: 7. The V gene's germline CDR1 is SGHRS and CDR2 YFSETQ. The CDR3 DNA reads as TGCGCCAGCAGCAAAGAAACAGGGGTCGAGCAGTACTTC. Translated, it gives CASSKETGVEQYF. Full variable domain (rest looked up from reference TRBV5-1 and TRBJ2-7): KAGVTQTPRYLIKTRGQQVTLSCSPISGHRSVSWYQQTPGQGLQFLFEYFSETQRNKGNFPGRFSGRQFSNSRSEMNVSTLELGDSALYLCASSKETGVEQYFGPGTRLTVT.

The rearrangement links TRBV9 to TRBJ2-3, with 9 positions matching TRBD1. Germline CDR1 reads SGDLS; CDR2 reads YYNGEE. This CDR3 spans 16 amino acids. Trimming took 4 bases from V and 4 from J; bases not matched to a gene: 10. In DNA, the CDR3 is TGTGCCAGCAGCCCCGGGACAGGGCGAGGATCAGATACGCAGTATTTT. Translating gives CASSPGTGRGSDTQYF.

V is TRBV14 and J is TRBJ1-5; the match to TRBD1 covers 9 bases. In germline, CDR1 is SGHDN, CDR2 FVKESK. This CDR3 region has 15 residues. V trimming: 3 bases; J trimming: 9 bases; junction bases outside the gene matches: 9. In DNA form, the CDR3 reads TGTGCCAGCAGCCAGAGGACAGGGGTGCATAGGCCCCAGCATTTT. Translation gives CASSQRTGVHRPQHF. Filled out from reference TRBV14 and TRBJ1-5, the complete variable domain reads EAGVTQFPSHSVIEKGQTVTLRCDPISGHDNLYWYRRVMGKEIKFLLHFVKESKQDESGMPNNRFLAERTGGTYSTLKVQPAELEDSGVYFCASSQRTGVHRPQHFGDGTRLSIL.

The chain recombines TRBV9 with TRBJ2-6; D gene unclear. CDR3 length equals 17 residues. Germline values: CDR1 SGDLS, CDR2 YYNGEE. Trimming pared 1 base from V and 0 bases from J, leaving 11 bases between. The CDR3 sequence: CASSVYLDSSGANVLTF. CDR3 bases: TGTGCCAGCAGCGTATACCTCGATAGCTCTGGGGCCAACGTCCTGACTTTC. The complete variable domain, with remaining parts taken from reference TRBV9 and TRBJ2-6, reads DSGVTQTPKHLITATGQRVTLRCSPRSGDLSVYWYQQSLDQGLQFLIQYYNGEERAKGNILERFSAQQFPDLHSELNLSSLELGDSALYFCASSVYLDSSGANVLTFGAGSRLTVL.

This clone was detected only once. The rearrangement links TRBV19 to TRBJ2-6; 9 bases line up with TRBD1. The ends lost 7 bases at V and 5 bases at J; junction bases unmatched: 18. The CDR3 runs to 19 residues. The germline V gene has CDR1 LNHDA and CDR2 SQIVND (reference sequence). CDR3 region: CASTSWGTGISKWANVLTF. CDR3 DNA sequence: TGTGCCAGTACCTCATGGGGGACAGGGATATCTAAATGGGCCAACGTCCTGACTTTC.

The chain joins TRBV21-1 to TRBJ1-5. TRBV21-1 is a pseudogene. The CDR3 loop spans 17 amino acids. Written as DNA, the CDR3 is TGTGCCAGCAGCAAAAGGGGTCGGCGGGGGAGGGATCAGCCCCAGCATTTT. Protein product: CASSKRGRRGRDQPQHF.

This clone has more than one count but fewer than ten. J is TRBJ1-3 and V is TRBV10-2; 10 bases align to TRBD1. The CDR3 is 16 residues long. After removal of 7 bases from V and 1 base from J, the junction contained 7 bases not matched to a gene. From germline, CDR1 is WSHSY and CDR2 SAAADI. CDR3 DNA: TGCGCCAGCACCTTGACAGGGGGCATATCTGGAAACACCATATATTTT. This translates into CASTLTGGISGNTIYF.

The chain has TRBV10-3 and TRBJ2-7; 13 bases are a match to TRBD2. CDR3 size: 14 residues. With V trimmed by 7 bases and J by 3 bases, 3 bases remained unmatched. The germline gives CDR1 ENHRY, CDR2 SYGVKD. CDR3 loop: CAIKRTSGSYEQYF. The CDR3 DNA reads as TGTGCCATCAAACGGACTAGCGGGAGCTACGAGCAGTACTTC.

This clone was counted once. The genes are TRBV4-3 and TRBJ1-2; 7 bases align to TRBD1. Germline V gives CDR1 LGHNA, CDR2 YSLEER. J was trimmed by 2 bases and V by 0 bases; bases with no gene match: 9. This CDR3 contains 17 residues. Here the CDR3 DNA reads TGCGCCAGCAGCCAAGATCACGGCAGGGGGATCAACTATGGCTACACCTTC. It codes for CASSQDHGRGINYGYTF.

V usage is TRBV2 and J usage is TRBJ2-1; the D gene is possibly TRBD2 (6 bases). The germline V gene has CDR1 SNHLY and CDR2 FYNNEI. The length of the CDR3 is 16 residues. The ends were cut back, 3 bases at V and 0 bases at J, with 12 bases in the middle. CDR3 protein: CASSEGEESSYNEQFF. The DNA for the CDR3 is TGTGCCAGCAGTGAGGGGGAGGAGAGCTCCTACAATGAGCAGTTCTTC.

The rearrangement uses TRBV29-1 and TRBJ1-6; 7 bases are shared with TRBD1. The V gene end was trimmed by 6 bases and the J gene end by 7 bases; junction bases not matched to a gene: 6. This CDR3 has 13 residues. Germline V gene data show CDR1 as SQVTM and CDR2 as ANQGSEA. For the CDR3, the DNA is TGCAGCGTGATGACAGGGTACAATTCACCCCTCCACTTT. Translating it yields CSVMTGYNSPLHF.

V and J are TRBV7-2 and TRBJ1-1; TRBD1 agrees at 8 bases. J lost 0 bases, V lost 4 bases, and 1 base had no gene match. Germline V gene sequence: CDR1 SGHTA, CDR2 FQGNSA. The CDR3 has 14 residues. The CDR3 loop is CASSWGQVNTEAFF. Here the CDR3 DNA reads TGTGCCAGCAGCTGGGGACAGGTGAACACTGAAGCTTTCTTT.

The CDR3 DNA is TGTGCCAGCAGCTTGGCCGGACAGCTCGAGCAGTACTTC. It yields the protein CASSLAGQLEQYF. The chain is built from TRBV5-8 and TRBJ2-7, with TRBD1 as a possible D gene (6 bases). Germline lookup yields CDR1 SGHTS and CDR2 YDEGEE. V was trimmed by 0 bases and J by 6 bases, leaving 10 bases between them. This CDR3 has 13 amino acids.

This clone showed up just once. The genes are TRBV10-3 and TRBJ1-2, with 9 positions matching TRBD1. Germline trimming cut 6 bases from V and 6 bases from J; bases unmatched to any gene: 5. Germline CDR1 is ENHRY and CDR2 is SYGVKD. The CDR3 consists of 13 residues. CDR3: CAIRSTGGHGYTF. CDR3 in DNA: TGTGCCATCAGATCTACAGGGGGCCATGGCTACACCTTC.

This chain connects TRBV19 to TRBJ1-4; 7 bases line up with TRBD1. Germline V gene lookup returns CDR1 LNHDA and CDR2 SQIVND (reference sequence). The V and J ends lost 5 bases and 6 bases, in that order; junction bases with no gene match: 12. This CDR3 contains 16 residues. The CDR3 DNA reads TGTGCCAGTAGTTTAATCACAGGGGCGCCGGATGAAAAACTGTTTTTT. The encoded protein is CASSLITGAPDEKLFF. The whole variable domain, filled in from reference TRBV19 and TRBJ1-4, reads DGGITQSPKYLFRKEGQNVTLSCEQNLNHDAMYWYRQDPGQGLRLIYYSQIVNDFQKGDIAEGYSVSREKKESFPLTVTSAQKNPTAFYLCASSLITGAPDEKLFFGSGTQLSVL.

J is TRBJ2-7 and V is TRBV18, with D unclear. Germline V lookup: CDR1 KGHSH, CDR2 LQKENI. Trimming took off 3 bases at V and 5 bases at J, with 14 bases between the two ends. The CDR3 totals 14 residues. In DNA form, the CDR3 reads TGTGCCAGCTCACCCCCCTACCGAGGTCACGAGCAGTACTTC. Encoded protein: CASSPPYRGHEQYF.

V usage is TRBV11-2 and J usage is TRBJ2-3, with 9 bases identical to TRBD1. Germline-derived CDR1 and CDR2 are SGHAT and FQNNGV. The CDR3 has 16 amino acids. Trimming took 6 bases from V and 0 from J; bases not matched to a gene: 7. The CDR3 loop is CASSWGQGASTDTQYF. The CDR3 DNA reads as TGTGCCAGCAGTTGGGGACAGGGCGCGAGCACAGATACGCAGTATTTT.

CDR3 DNA sequence: TGTGCCAGCAGCTTCGCATTACGGAGGACTGAAGCTTTCTTT. Translation gives CASSFALRRTEAFF. The rearrangement links TRBV5-5 to TRBJ1-1; D not resolved. CDR3 length: 14 amino acids. From germline, CDR1 is SGHKS and CDR2 YYEKEE (reference sequence). V shed 2 bases and J shed 5 bases, with 13 bases lying between them. The full variable domain, its missing parts supplied by reference TRBV5-5 and TRBJ1-1, is DAGVTQSPTHLIKTRGQQVTLRCSPISGHKSVSWYQQVLGQGPQFIFQYYEKEERGRGNFPDRFSARQFPNYSSELNVNALLLGDSALYLCASSFALRRTEAFFGQGTRLTVV.

The table lists this clone with many counts. V is TRBV27 and J is TRBJ1-1; no clear D. This CDR3 contains 13 residues. Deletions cut 8 bases from V and 0 bases from J, with 10 bases between. CDR1 and CDR2 from the germline V gene are MNHEY and SMNVEV (reference sequence). CDR3 region: CASWRTVNTEAFF. Here the CDR3 DNA reads TGTGCCAGCTGGAGGACGGTGAACACTGAAGCTTTCTTT.

The V and J genes are TRBV2 and TRBJ2-5; 7 bases line up with TRBD1. With 3 bases clipped from V and 3 bases from J, the junction kept 4 bases outside the gene matches. Germline V lookup: CDR1 SNHLY, CDR2 FYNNEI. The length of the CDR3 is 14 residues. CDR3 amino acids: CASSDWQGEETQYF. The CDR3 DNA reads TGTGCCAGCAGTGATTGGCAGGGGGAAGAGACCCAGTACTTC.

The chain couples TRBV10-3 to TRBJ1-1, with 10 bases aligning to TRBD1. CDR3 length: 13 amino acids. The junction had 8 bases not matched to a gene; V was cut back by 6 bases and J by 10 bases. Germline V CDR1 and CDR2: ENHRY, SYGVKD. CDR3 sequence (DNA): TGTGCCATCAGCGGGACAGGGGAACAAAGAGCTTTCTTT. This codes for CAISGTGEQRAFF.

The chain combines TRBV4-3 with TRBJ1-3, with 8 nucleotides matching TRBD1. Germline V gene sequence: CDR1 LGHNA, CDR2 YSLEER. The CDR3 has 16 residues. J was trimmed by 3 bases and V by 1 base; bases with no gene match: 5. Written as DNA, the CDR3 is TGCGCCAGCAGCCAAGGGACAGGGAGTTTTGGAAACACCATATATTTT. Its protein is CASSQGTGSFGNTIYF.

The rearrangement links TRBV15 to TRBJ2-6; 8 positions match TRBD1. The trim removed 3 bases at V and 2 bases at J, leaving 0 bases unmatched. Germline lookup yields CDR1 LNHNV and CDR2 YYDKDF (reference sequence). The length of the CDR3 is 15 residues. CDR3 in DNA: TGTGCCACCAGCAGGACAGGGGCTGGGGCCAACGTCCTGACTTTC. It codes for CATSRTGAGANVLTF.

The chain combines TRBV4-3 with TRBJ2-3; D gene uncertain. Germline CDR1 LGHNA, CDR2 YSLEER. Trimming shortened V by 2 bases and J by 0 bases, and 9 bases separated the two germline ends. The CDR3 sequence is 15 residues long. The CDR3 DNA is TGCGCCAGCAGCCAACTTGAGTTTAGCACAGATACGCAGTATTTT. It yields the protein CASSQLEFSTDTQYF.

The chain's CDR3 is CASSFGQVPIYGYTF. CDR3 in DNA: TGTGCCAGTAGTTTCGGACAGGTCCCGATCTATGGCTACACCTTC. This rearrangement joins TRBV19 to TRBJ1-2; 7 nucleotides agree with TRBD1. The CDR3 totals 15 residues. Germline CDR1 reads LNHDA; CDR2 reads SQIVND (reference sequence). V gave up 5 bases and J gave up 4 bases; unmatched junction bases: 10.

The V call is TRBV6-5, the J call TRBJ1-4; 8 bases agree with TRBD1. The V segment lost 2 bases and the J segment 4 bases; nucleotides outside the gene matches: 6. CDR1 is MNHEY and CDR2 is SVGAGI in the germline V gene. There are 16 residues in the CDR3. CDR3 amino acids: CASSYATGVVNEKLFF. DNA for the CDR3: TGTGCCAGCAGTTACGCGACAGGGGTCGTTAATGAAAAACTGTTTTTT.

This clone was seen a single time. The chain joins TRBV4-1 to TRBJ1-3, with D uncertain. Trimming cost V 4 bases and J 3 bases, with 10 bases left between them. From germline, CDR1 is MGHRA and CDR2 YSYEKL. The CDR3 contains 14 residues. The CDR3 nucleotides read TGCGCCAGCAGCCGTGCGCGGGATGGAAACACCATATATTTT. As protein: CASSRARDGNTIYF.

The chain recombines TRBV5-1 with TRBJ1-5; D is uncertain. The CDR3 has 13 residues. Germline CDR1 and CDR2: SGHRS and YFSETQ. The germline V and J ends were trimmed by 4 bases and 7 bases, with 12 bases remaining between them. CDR3 in amino acids: CASSPLVGQPQHF. CDR3 DNA sequence: TGCGCCAGCAGCCCGCTTGTGGGCCAGCCCCAGCATTTT.

The genes are TRBV27 and TRBJ2-1, with 10 bases matching TRBD2. CDR1 and CDR2 (germline): MNHEY, SMNVEV (reference sequence). The CDR3 is made up of 14 amino acids. V was clipped by 2 bases and J by 14 bases; unmatched bases: 9. CDR3 nucleotide sequence: TGTGCCAGCAGTTTAAGTAGGGAGCGGGAGGGTAAGTTCTTC. Translation gives CASSLSREREGKFF.

The chain employs TRBV7-2 and TRBJ2-7; 13 nucleotides match TRBD2. V was clipped by 8 bases and J by 5 bases; unmatched bases: 9. Germline lookup yields CDR1 SGHTA and CDR2 FQGNSA. This CDR3 has 15 amino acids. The CDR3 loop reads CASQAGLAGVDEQYF. CDR3 bases: TGTGCCAGCCAGGCCGGACTAGCGGGAGTCGACGAGCAGTACTTC.